This TCR beta chain was sequenced for a study of cytotoxic CD8 clonotypes in ibrutinib-treated CLL. Study information: About 25 partial and 2 complete responses; at median roughly 67 months, 14 remitted, around twelve progressed. Findings and caveats of the study: Once treatment began, public clonotypes, which were uncommon, contracted or stayed stable.

Comments on this clone: The antigen remains unidentified.

V lost 4 bases to trimming and J lost 5 bases, with 8 bases between them. The CDR3 has 12 residues. The germline V gene encodes CDR1 SGHDN and CDR2 FVKESK. The data were produced by immunoSEQ multiplex PCR, yet TCRdb's version contains in-frame clones alone and is incomplete. Of some 140,000 clones in the sample, 80% to 95% were seen once. The specimen comprised PBMCs, sampled after 12 months of ibrutinib treatment. The chain employs TRBV14 and TRBJ2-5; D is unresolved. This TCR came from a human donor with chronic lymphocytic leukemia. The CDR3: CASSPLGETQYF. In DNA, the CDR3 is TGTGCCAGCAGCCCCCTTGGCGAGACCCAGTACTTC.